This T cell receptor beta chain was recovered during a study of T-cell memory formation after mild COVID-19. Findings of the study overall: Still unconfirmed is whether the second-wave clones peaking on day 37 recognized SARS-CoV-2. From day 15 to 85, contracting clones were balanced between CD4 and CD8, whereas later expanders leaned toward CD4+.

The V and J ends lost 4 bases and 1 base respectively, with 20 bases between them. Germline CDR1 reads SGDLS; CDR2 reads YYNGEE. The CDR3 runs to 17 residues. TCR alpha and TCR beta cDNA libraries carrying sample barcodes and UMIs were produced by 5'RACE using constant-segment primers. TCRdb passed the 5' RACE reads through MiXCR, listing each CDR3 protein once. The sample includes about 390,000 distinct CDR3 sequences, around 20% of them seen just once. To note about this clonotype: Its antigen is still unknown.

This sequence was found in an adult woman who had mild COVID-19 (a few samples of this study predate the infection). Cell type and time point are not known. The chain is built from TRBV9 and TRBJ2-5, with TRBD2 as a possible D gene (6 bases). Sequencing used PBMCs or a T cell subset sorted from them (not recorded which). The CDR3 loop is CASSSPGGEWGQETQYF. CDR3 DNA sequence: TGTGCCAGCAGCTCCCCCGGAGGGGAGTGGGGCCAAGAGACCCAGTACTTC. Full variable domain (outside the CDR3, taken from reference TRBV9 and TRBJ2-5): DSGVTQTPKHLITATGQRVTLRCSPRSGDLSVYWYQQSLDQGLQFLIQYYNGEERAKGNILERFSAQQFPDLHSELNLSSLELGDSALYFCASSSPGGEWGQETQYFGPGTRLLVL.